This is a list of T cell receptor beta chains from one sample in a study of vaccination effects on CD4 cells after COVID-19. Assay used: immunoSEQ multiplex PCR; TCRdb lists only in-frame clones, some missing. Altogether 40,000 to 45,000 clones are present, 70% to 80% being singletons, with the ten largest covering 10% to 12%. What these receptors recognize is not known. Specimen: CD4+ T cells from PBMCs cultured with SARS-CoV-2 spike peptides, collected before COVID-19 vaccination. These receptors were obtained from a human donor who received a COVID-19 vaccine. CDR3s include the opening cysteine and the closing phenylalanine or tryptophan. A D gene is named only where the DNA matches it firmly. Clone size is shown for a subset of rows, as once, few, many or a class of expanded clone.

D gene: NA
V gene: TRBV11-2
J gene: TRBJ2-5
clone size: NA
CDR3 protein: CASSLLLQQETQYF
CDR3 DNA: TGTGCCAGCAGCTTATTGTTACAACAAGAGACCCAGTACTTC

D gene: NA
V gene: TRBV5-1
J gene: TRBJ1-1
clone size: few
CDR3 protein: CASSLGAEAEAFF
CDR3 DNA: TGCGCCAGCAGCTTGGGGGCTGAAGCTGAAGCTTTCTTT

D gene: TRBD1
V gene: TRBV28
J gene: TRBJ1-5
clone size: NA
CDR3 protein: CASSSLPGTGHQPQHF
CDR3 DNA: TGTGCCAGCAGTTCCTTGCCGGGGACAGGGCATCAGCCCCAGCATTTT

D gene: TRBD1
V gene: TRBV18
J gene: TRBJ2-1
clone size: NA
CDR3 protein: CASSVQGASYNEQFF
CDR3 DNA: TGTGCCAGCTCAGTACAGGGGGCTTCCTACAATGAGCAGTTCTTC

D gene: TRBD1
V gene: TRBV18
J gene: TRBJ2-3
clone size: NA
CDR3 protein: CASRDRVKPDTQYF
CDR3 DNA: TGTGCCAGCCGAGACAGGGTTAAACCAGATACGCAGTATTTT

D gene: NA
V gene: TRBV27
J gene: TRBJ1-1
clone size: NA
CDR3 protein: CASRPRGGRGGEAFF
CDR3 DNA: TGTGCCAGCCGCCCACGGGGGGGTCGCGGTGGTGAAGCTTTCTTT

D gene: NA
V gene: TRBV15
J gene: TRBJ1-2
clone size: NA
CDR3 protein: CATSMSGVEANYGYTF
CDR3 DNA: TGTGCCACCAGCATGAGCGGGGTTGAGGCTAACTATGGCTACACCTTC

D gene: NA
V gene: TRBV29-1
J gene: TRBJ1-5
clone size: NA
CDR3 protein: CSVGRDNQPQHF
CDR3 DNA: TGCAGCGTTGGGAGGGACAATCAGCCCCAGCATTTT

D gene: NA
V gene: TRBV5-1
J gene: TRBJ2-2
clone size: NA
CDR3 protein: CASSLVGGATGELFF
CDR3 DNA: TGCGCCAGCAGCTTGGTGGGGGGCGCGACCGGGGAGCTGTTTTTT

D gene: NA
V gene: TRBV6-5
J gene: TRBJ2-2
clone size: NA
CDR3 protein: CASRPHSGELFF
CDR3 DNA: TGTGCCAGCAGGCCCCATTCCGGGGAGCTGTTTTTT

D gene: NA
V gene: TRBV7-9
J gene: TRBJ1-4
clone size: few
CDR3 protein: CASSSGVNEKLFF
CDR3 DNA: TGTGCCAGCAGCTCAGGCGTTAATGAAAAACTGTTTTTT

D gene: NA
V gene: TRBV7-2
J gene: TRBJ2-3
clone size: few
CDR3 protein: CASSGDSLSTDTQYF
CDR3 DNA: TGTGCCAGCAGCGGTGACAGCCTGAGCACAGATACGCAGTATTTT

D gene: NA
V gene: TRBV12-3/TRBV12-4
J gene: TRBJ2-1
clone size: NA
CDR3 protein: CASSLNNEQFF
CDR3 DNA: TGTGCCAGCAGTCTGAACAATGAGCAGTTCTTC

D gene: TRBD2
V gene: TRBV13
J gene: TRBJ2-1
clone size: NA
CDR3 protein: CASSRKTSGGAAYNEQFF
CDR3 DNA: TGTGCCAGCAGCCGAAAGACTAGCGGGGGGGCCGCCTACAATGAGCAGTTCTTC

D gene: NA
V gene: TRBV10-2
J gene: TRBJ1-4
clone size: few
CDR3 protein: CASRFEKLFF
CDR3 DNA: TGCGCCAGCAGGTTTGAAAAACTGTTTTTT

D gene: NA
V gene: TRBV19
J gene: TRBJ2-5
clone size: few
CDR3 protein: CASSIRGLDQETQYF
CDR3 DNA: TGTGCCAGTAGTATACGTGGACTCGACCAAGAGACCCAGTACTTC

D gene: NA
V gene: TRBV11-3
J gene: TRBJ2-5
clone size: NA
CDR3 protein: CASSIRGGRETQYF
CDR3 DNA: TGTGCCAGCAGCATAAGGGGGGGTAGGGAGACCCAGTACTTC

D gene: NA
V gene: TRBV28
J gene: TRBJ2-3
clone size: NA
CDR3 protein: CASSLRGAGVRDTQYF
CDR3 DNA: TGTGCCAGCAGTTTAAGGGGGGCAGGGGTGAGGGATACGCAGTATTTT

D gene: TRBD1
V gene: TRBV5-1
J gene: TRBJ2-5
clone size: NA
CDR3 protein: CASSLNDRGQETQYF
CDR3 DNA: TGCGCCAGCAGCTTGAACGACAGGGGCCAAGAGACCCAGTACTTC

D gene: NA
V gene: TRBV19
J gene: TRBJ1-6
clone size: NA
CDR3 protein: CASSNKPGRSNSPLHF
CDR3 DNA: TGTGCCAGTAGTAATAAGCCGGGACGGAGCAATTCACCCCTCCACTTT

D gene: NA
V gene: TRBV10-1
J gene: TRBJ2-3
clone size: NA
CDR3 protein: CASSDGSPSTDTQYF
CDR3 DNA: TGCGCCAGCAGTGATGGAAGTCCTAGCACAGATACGCAGTATTTT

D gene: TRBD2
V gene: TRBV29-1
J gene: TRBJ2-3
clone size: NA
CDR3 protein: CSVDGTRFTDTQYF
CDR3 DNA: TGCAGCGTTGATGGGACTAGATTCACAGATACGCAGTATTTT

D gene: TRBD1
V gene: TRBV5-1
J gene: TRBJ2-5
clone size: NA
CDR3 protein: CASSLVGQDQETQYF
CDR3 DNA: TGCGCCAGCAGCTTGGTGGGACAGGACCAAGAGACCCAGTACTTC

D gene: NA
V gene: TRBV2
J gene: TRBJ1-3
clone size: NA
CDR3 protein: CASGGGGKGSGNTIYF
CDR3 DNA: TGTGCCAGCGGAGGGGGAGGGAAGGGGTCTGGAAACACCATATATTTT

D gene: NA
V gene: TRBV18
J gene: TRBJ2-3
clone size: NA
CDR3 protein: CASSPLPGDTQYF
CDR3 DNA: TGTGCCAGCTCACCACTCCCGGGAGATACGCAGTATTTT

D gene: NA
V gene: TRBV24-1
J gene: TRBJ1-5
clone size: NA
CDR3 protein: CATVGEDVPEKPQHF
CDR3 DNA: TGTGCCACCGTGGGGGAAGATGTGCCGGAAAAGCCCCAGCATTTT

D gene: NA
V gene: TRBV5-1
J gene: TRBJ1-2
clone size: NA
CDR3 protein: CASRENREIGYTF
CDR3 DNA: TGCGCCAGCAGGGAGAACAGGGAAATTGGCTACACCTTC

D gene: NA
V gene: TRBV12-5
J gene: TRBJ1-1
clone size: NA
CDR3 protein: CASGSGQPNTEAFF
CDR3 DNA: TGTGCTAGTGGTTCCGGACAGCCGAACACTGAAGCTTTCTTT

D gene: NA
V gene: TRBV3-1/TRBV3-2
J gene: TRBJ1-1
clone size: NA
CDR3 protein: CASSQDLGQTNTEAFF
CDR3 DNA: TGTGCCAGCAGCCAAGATCTGGGTCAGACGAACACTGAAGCTTTCTTT

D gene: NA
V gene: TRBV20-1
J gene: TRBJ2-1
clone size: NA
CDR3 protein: CSASSLNEQFF
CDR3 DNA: TGCAGTGCTAGCTCTCTTAATGAGCAGTTCTTC

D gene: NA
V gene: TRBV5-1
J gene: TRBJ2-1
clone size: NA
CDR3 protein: CASASTLISYNEQFF
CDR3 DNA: TGCGCCAGCGCTTCCACTTTAATCTCCTACAATGAGCAGTTCTTC

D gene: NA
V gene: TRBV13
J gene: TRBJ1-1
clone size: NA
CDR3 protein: CASSFNGEAFTEAFF
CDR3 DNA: TGTGCCAGCAGCTTTAACGGAGAGGCGTTCACTGAAGCTTTCTTT

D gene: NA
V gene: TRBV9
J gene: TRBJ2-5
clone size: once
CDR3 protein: CASSVSDTLETQYF
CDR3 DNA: TGTGCCAGCAGCGTATCTGACACCTTAGAGACCCAGTACTTC

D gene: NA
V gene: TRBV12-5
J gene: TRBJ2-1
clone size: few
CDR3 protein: CASGLRGLSSYNEQFF
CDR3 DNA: TGTGCTAGTGGTTTGCGGGGCCTGAGCTCCTACAATGAGCAGTTCTTC

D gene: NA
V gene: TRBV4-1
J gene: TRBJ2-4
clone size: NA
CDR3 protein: CASSQGTNAQNIQYF
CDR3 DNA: TGCGCCAGCAGCCAGGGGACAAACGCACAAAACATTCAGTACTTC

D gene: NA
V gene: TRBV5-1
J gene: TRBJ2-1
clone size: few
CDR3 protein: CASGPGHTYNEQFF
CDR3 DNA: TGCGCCAGCGGGCCGGGACATACTTACAATGAGCAGTTCTTC